The text below deals with one T cell receptor (beta chain). The clone's antigen remains unknown. No base quality values were provided; no much bigger clone lies one nucleotide off. Whole blood was collected in K2EDTA tubes by collaborating institutions according to the institutions' own protocols. Collaborator samples were shipped for TCRbeta analysis as frozen whole blood, isolated PBMCs, or DNA extracted from either sample type. These data are taken from a study of blood T cell repertoires in COVID-19 (dated by TCRdb to 2020 to 2022). In the study overall: Samples from collaborators originated in the United States, Italy and Spain and spanned both the acute and convalescent phases of COVID-19. The prospective study material was composed of cDNA or gDNA derived from T cells, B-cell-depleted T cells, or PBMCs. Deeply sampled blood TCRbeta repertoires from subjects exposed to, actively infected with, or recovered from COVID-19 were included in the dataset. The repertoires were released in a freely available public database intended as a resource for research on the immune response to SARS-CoV-2. Samples were obtained from the ongoing ImmuneRACE study (first 160 participants) and from roughly 1,300 subjects provided by 6 global collaborators. The sample metadata nearly always contained a de-identified subject ID, COVID-19 status, age in years and sex. HLA class I and class II types, where available, came from metadata supplied by the sample provider rather than from assay-based typing.

TCRbeta CDR3 regions were amplified from genomic DNA using the immunoSEQ Assay, a bias-controlled multiplex PCR. The study's processing was this. Within the assay, amplification of reference gene primers was used to estimate how many nucleated cells each sample contained. To quantify the absolute abundance of each unique TCRbeta CDR3 rearrangement, sequence reads were collapsed and filtered. Productive Simpson clonality was computed per sample as the square root of Simpson's diversity index over productive rearrangements. TCRdb took this table from immuneACCESS and kept in-frame rearrangements with V and J called. Such tables lack part of the clones; where checked against another copy, unresolved V genes explain under half of the gap, and the rest is unexplained. For V, J and clone size, that table is used; D and trimming come from the DNA. Counted in this sample were about 130,000 clones; about 77% of them appeared once. Of the sample, 20% is held by the ten largest clones.

The CDR3 contains 15 residues, cysteine and phenylalanine counted. The only DNA kept is the CDR3, 45 bases in frame from the first base. The junction shows trimming of 4 bases on V and 10 bases on J, plus 22 bases between the germline ends. CDR1 and CDR2, per the germline V gene (reference sequence), are SEHNR and FQNEAQ. General findings and caveats noted by the study authors: The quantity of clinical and demographic metadata differed by source and by participant and was supplied without curation.

This clonotype was sampled from an elderly man with acute or convalescent COVID-19. Specimen: peripheral blood. This sequence uses TRBV7-9 and TRBJ1-1; the D gene remains uncertain. Read as DNA, the sequence is TGTGCCAGCAGCTCGCGGGATTTTGATGTCAAGCCAGCTTTCTTT. Translated, it gives CASSSRDFDVKPAFF.